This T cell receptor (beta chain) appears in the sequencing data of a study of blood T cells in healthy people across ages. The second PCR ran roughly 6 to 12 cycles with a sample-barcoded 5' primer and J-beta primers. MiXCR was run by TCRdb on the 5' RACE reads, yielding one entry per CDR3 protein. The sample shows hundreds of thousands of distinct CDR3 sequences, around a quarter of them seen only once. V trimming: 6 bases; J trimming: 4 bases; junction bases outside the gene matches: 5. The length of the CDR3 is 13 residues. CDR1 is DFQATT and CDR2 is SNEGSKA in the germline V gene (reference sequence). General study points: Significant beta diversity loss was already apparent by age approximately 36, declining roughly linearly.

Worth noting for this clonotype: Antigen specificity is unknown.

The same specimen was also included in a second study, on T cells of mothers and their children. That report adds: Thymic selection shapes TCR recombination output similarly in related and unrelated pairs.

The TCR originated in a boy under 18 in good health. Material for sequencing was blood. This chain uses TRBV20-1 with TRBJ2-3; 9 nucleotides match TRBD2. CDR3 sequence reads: CSAEREVADTQYF. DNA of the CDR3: TGCAGTGCCGAGCGGGAGGTGGCAGATACGCAGTATTTT.